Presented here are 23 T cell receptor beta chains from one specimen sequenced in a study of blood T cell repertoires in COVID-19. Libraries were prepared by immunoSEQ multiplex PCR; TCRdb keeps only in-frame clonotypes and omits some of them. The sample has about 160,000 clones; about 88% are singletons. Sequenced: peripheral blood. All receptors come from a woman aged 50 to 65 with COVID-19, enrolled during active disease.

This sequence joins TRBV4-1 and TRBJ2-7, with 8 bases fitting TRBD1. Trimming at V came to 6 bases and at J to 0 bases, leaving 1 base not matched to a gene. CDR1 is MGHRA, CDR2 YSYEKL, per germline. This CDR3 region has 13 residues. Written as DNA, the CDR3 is TGCGCCAGCAGAGGACAGGGCTCCTACGAGCAGTACTTC. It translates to CASRGQGSYEQYF.

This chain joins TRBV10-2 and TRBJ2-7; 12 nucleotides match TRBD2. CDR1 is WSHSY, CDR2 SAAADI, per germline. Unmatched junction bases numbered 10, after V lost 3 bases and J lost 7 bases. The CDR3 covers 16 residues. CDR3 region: CASSDPSGGALGEQYF. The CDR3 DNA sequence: TGCGCCAGCAGTGATCCTAGCGGGGGGGCTTTGGGTGAGCAGTACTTC.

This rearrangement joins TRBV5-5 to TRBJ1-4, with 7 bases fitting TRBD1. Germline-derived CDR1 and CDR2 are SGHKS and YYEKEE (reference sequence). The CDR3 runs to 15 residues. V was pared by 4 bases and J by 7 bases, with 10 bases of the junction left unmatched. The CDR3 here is CASSPQTGSVEKLFF. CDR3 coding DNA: TGTGCCAGCAGCCCCCAGACAGGGTCGGTTGAAAAACTGTTTTTT.

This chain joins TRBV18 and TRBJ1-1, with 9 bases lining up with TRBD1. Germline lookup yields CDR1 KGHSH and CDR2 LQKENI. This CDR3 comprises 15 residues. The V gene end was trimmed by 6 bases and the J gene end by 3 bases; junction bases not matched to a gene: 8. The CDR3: CASSPVRTGDTEAFF. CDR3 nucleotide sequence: TGTGCCAGCTCCCCTGTCAGGACAGGGGACACTGAAGCTTTCTTT. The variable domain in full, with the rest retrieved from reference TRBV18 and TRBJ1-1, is NAGVMQNPRHLVRRRGQEARLRCSPMKGHSHVYWYRQLPEEGLKFMVYLQKENIIDESGMPKERFSAEFPKEGPSILRIQQVVRGDSAAYFCASSPVRTGDTEAFFGQGTRLTVV.

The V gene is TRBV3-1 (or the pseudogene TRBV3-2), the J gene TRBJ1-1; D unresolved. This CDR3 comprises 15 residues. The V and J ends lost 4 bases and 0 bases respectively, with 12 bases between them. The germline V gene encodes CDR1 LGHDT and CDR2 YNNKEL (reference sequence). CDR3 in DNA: TGTGCCAGCAGCCTGTCGACTATCATGAACACTGAAGCTTTCTTT. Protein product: CASSLSTIMNTEAFF.

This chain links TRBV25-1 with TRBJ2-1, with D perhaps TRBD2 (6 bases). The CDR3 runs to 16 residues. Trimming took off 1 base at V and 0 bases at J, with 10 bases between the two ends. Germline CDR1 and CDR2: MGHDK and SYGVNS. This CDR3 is CASSEWGTSSYNEQFF. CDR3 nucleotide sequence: TGTGCCAGCAGTGAATGGGGGACTTCCTCCTACAATGAGCAGTTCTTC.

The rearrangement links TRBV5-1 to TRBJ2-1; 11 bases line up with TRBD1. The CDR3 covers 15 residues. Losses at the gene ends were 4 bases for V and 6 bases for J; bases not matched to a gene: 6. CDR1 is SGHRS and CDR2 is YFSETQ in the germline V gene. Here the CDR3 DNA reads TGCGCCAGCAGCCTGGACGGGACAGGGGGCAATGAGCAGTTCTTC. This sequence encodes CASSLDGTGGNEQFF.

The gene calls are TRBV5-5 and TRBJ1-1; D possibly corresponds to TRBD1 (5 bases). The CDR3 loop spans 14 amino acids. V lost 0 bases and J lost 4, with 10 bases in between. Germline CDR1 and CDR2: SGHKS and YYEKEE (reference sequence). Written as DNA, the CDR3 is TGTGCCAGCAGCTTGGGGCAGGGAGGCACTGAAGCTTTCTTT. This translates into CASSLGQGGTEAFF.

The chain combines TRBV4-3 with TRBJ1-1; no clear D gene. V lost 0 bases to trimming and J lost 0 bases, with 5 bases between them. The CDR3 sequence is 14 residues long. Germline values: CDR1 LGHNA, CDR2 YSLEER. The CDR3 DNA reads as TGCGCCAGCAGCCAAGACAGTCTGAACACTGAAGCTTTCTTT. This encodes CASSQDSLNTEAFF.

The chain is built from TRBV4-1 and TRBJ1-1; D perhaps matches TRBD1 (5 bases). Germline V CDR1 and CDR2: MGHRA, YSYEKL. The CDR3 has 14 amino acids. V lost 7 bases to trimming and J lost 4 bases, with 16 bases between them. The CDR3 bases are TGCGCCAGCACTCCCCCAGGGTTCAGCACTGAAGCTTTCTTT. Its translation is CASTPPGFSTEAFF.

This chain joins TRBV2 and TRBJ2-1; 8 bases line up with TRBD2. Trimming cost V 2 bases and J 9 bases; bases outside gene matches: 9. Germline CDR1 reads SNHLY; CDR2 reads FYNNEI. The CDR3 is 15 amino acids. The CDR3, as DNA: TGTGCCAGCAGTGAATGGAACGGGGGGGCCGGTGAGCAGTTCTTC. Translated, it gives CASSEWNGGAGEQFF.

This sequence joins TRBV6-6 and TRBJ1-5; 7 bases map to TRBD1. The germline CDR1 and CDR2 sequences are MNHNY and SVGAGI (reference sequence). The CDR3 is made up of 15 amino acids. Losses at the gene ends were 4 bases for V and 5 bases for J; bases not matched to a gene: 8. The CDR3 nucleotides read TGTGCCAGCAGTTCCAGGGGGGCGAGAGATCAGCCCCAGCATTTT. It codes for CASSSRGARDQPQHF.

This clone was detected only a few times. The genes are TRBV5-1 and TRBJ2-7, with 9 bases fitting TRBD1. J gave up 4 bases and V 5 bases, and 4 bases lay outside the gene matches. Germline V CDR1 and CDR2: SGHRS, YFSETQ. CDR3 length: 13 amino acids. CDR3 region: CASSKDRGYEQYF. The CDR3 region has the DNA TGCGCCAGCAGTAAGGACAGGGGTTACGAGCAGTACTTC.

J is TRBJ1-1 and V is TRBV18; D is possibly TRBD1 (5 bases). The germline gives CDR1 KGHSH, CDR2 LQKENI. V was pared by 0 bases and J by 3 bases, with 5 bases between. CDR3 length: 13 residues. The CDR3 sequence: CASSPPGDTEAFF. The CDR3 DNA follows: TGTGCCAGCTCACCACCAGGGGACACTGAAGCTTTCTTT.

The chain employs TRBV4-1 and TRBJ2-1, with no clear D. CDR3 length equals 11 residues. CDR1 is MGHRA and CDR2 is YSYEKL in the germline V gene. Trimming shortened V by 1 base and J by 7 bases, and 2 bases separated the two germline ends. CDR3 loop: CASSQVNEQFF. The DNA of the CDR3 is TGCGCCAGCAGCCAAGTAAATGAGCAGTTCTTC.

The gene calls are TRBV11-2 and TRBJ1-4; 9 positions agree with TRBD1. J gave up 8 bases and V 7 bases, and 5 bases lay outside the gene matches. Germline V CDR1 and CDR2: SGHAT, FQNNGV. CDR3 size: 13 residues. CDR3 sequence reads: CASNRDREEKLFF. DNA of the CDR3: TGTGCCAGCAACCGGGACAGGGAGGAAAAACTGTTTTTT.

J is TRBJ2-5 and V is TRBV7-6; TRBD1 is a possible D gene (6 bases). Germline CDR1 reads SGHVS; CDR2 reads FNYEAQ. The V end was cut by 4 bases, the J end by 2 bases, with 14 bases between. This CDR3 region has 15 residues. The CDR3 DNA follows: TGTGCCAGCAGCTCCCGGGTAGGGGGACAAGAGACCCAGTACTTC. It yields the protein CASSSRVGGQETQYF.

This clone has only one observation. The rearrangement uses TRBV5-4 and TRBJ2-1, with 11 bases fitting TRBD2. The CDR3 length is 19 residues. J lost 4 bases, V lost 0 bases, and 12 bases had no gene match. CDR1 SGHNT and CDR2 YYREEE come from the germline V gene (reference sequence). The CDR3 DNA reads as TGTGCCAGCAGCTTGGAAGGGCATTATAGCGGGGGGGAATACAATGAGCAGTTCTTC. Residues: CASSLEGHYSGGEYNEQFF.

The CDR3 reads CASSEPGFGETQYF. CDR3 nucleotide sequence: TGTGCCAGCAGTGAACCCGGATTTGGAGAAACCCAGTACTTC. The chain uses TRBV2 and TRBJ2-5; no clear D gene. CDR3 size: 14 residues. The V end lost 2 bases, the J end lost 8 bases, and 15 bases lay between the germline ends. The germline CDR1 and CDR2 sequences are SNHLY and FYNNEI. Full variable domain (rest looked up from reference TRBV2 and TRBJ2-5): EPEVTQTPSHQVTQMGQEVILRCVPISNHLYFYWYRQILGQKVEFLVSFYNNEISEKSEIFDDQFSVERPDGSNFTLKIRSTKLEDSAMYFCASSEPGFGETQYFGPGTRLLVL.

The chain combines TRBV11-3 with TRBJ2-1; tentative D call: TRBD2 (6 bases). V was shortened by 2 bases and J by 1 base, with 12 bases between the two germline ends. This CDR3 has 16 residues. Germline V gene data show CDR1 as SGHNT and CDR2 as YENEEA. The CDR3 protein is CASSLLGGGSYNEQFF. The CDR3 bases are TGTGCCAGCAGCTTATTGGGGGGTGGATCCTACAATGAGCAGTTCTTC.

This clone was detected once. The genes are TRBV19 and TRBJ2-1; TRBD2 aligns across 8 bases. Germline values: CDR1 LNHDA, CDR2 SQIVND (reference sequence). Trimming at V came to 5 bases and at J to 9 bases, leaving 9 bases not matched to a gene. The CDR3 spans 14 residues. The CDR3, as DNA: TGTGCCAGTAGTCCCGGGACTAGAGTTGCTGAGCAGTTCTTC. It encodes CASSPGTRVAEQFF.

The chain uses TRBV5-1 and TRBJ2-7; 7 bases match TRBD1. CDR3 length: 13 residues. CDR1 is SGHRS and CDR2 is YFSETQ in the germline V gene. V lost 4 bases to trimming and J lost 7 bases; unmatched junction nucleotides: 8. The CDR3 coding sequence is TGCGCCAGCAGCCAGAACAGGGGACATGAGCAGTACTTC. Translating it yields CASSQNRGHEQYF.

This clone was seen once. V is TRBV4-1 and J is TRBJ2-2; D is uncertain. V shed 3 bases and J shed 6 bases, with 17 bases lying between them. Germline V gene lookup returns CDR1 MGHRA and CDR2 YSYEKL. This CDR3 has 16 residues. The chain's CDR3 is CASSQYPSEKSGELFF. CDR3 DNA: TGCGCCAGCAGCCAGTACCCCTCCGAGAAATCCGGGGAGCTGTTTTTT.